These 29 T cell receptor beta chains were all obtained from the same sample, sequenced in a study of shared clonotypes between healthy human individuals. Some clones are missing from TCRdb's copy, which holds only in-frame ones; the method was immunoSEQ multiplex PCR. The sample contains some 980,000 clones, over 75% of which appear only once. The sample consisted of memory CD4+ T cells sorted from blood. Subset reported: CD45RA-negative fraction. The receptors originated from a man between 18 and 29 years old in good health.

The J gene is TRBJ1-2, the V gene TRBV4-1; D perhaps matches TRBD1 (6 bases). This CDR3 is built from 14 residues. Germline V CDR1 and CDR2: MGHRA, YSYEKL. Between the trimmed V and J ends, which lost 0 bases and 4 bases, there was a span of 9 bases. CDR3 region: CASSQEQGIYGYTF. CDR3 sequence (DNA): TGCGCCAGCAGCCAAGAACAGGGAATCTATGGCTACACCTTC.

Worth noting for this clone: The same CDR3 can be traced to other DNA sequences in this sample. The genes are TRBV5-6 and TRBJ1-3; no reliable D call. This CDR3 has 14 amino acids. V lost 0 bases to trimming and J lost 0 bases, with 4 bases between them. Germline lookup yields CDR1 SGHDT and CDR2 YYEEEE. The CDR3 is CASSLGISGNTIYF. CDR3 DNA sequence: TGTGCCAGCAGCTTGGGGATCTCTGGAAACACCATATATTTT.

In this sample, this clone turned up many times. V gene TRBV10-3 combines with J gene TRBJ1-6; TRBD1 aligns across 10 bases. Trimming cost V 6 bases and J 9 bases; bases outside gene matches: 5. The CDR3 runs to 14 residues. CDR1 is ENHRY and CDR2 is SYGVKD in the germline V gene. The CDR3 DNA follows: TGTGCCATCAGCCCCGGACAGGGGGTTTCACCCCTCCACTTT. The encoded protein is CAISPGQGVSPLHF.

This rearrangement joins TRBV10-3 to TRBJ1-1; possible D gene TRBD1, 6 bases. The ends were cut back, 4 bases at V and 3 bases at J, with 12 bases in the middle. Germline loops: CDR1 ENHRY, CDR2 SYGVKD. This CDR3 spans 14 amino acids. CDR3 in DNA: TGTGCCATCAGTGTCCAAGCAGGGGACACTGAAGCTTTCTTT. As protein: CAISVQAGDTEAFF.

The V and J genes are TRBV6-8 and TRBJ2-3; 9 bases map to TRBD2. V gave up 0 bases and J gave up 0 bases; unmatched junction bases: 7. Germline CDR1 reads MNHGY; CDR2 reads SAAAGT. The length of the CDR3 is 18 residues. The CDR3 bases are TGTGCCAGCAGTTACTCTCGGGGACTAGCCGTTAGCACAGATACGCAGTATTTT. It codes for CASSYSRGLAVSTDTQYF.

In its sample, this clone was seen a few times. The chain links TRBV4-1 to TRBJ2-4; D is unresolved. From germline, CDR1 is MGHRA and CDR2 YSYEKL. The V and J ends lost 0 bases and 5 bases respectively, with 11 bases between them. This CDR3 comprises 15 residues. CDR3 loop: CASSQDGRRENIQYF. The CDR3 DNA sequence: TGCGCCAGCAGCCAAGATGGCAGACGGGAAAACATTCAGTACTTC.

This chain links TRBV7-8 with TRBJ1-6, with a weak D call TRBD1 (6 bases). Trimming cost V 3 bases and J 4 bases, with 13 bases left between them. The CDR3 loop spans 16 amino acids. Germline CDR1 reads SGHVS; CDR2 reads FQNEAQ. DNA of the CDR3: TGTGCCAGCAGCTTTGGACAGACTGGTTATAATTCACCCCTCCACTTT. Its translation: CASSFGQTGYNSPLHF.

V and J are TRBV7-2 and TRBJ2-3; 10 nucleotides agree with TRBD1. The CDR3 runs 16 residues. Trimming cost V 0 bases and J 5 bases; bases outside gene matches: 5. CDR1 is SGHTA, CDR2 FQGNSA, per germline. The CDR3 protein is CASSLAGTGVGDTQYF. Written as DNA, the CDR3 is TGTGCCAGCAGCTTAGCAGGGACAGGGGTGGGAGATACGCAGTATTTT. Full variable domain (rest looked up from reference TRBV7-2 and TRBJ2-3): GAGVSQSPSNKVTEKGKDVELRCDPISGHTALYWYRQSLGQGLEFLIYFQGNSAPDKSGLPSDRFSAERTGGSVSTLTIQRTQQEDSAVYLCASSLAGTGVGDTQYFGPGTRLTVL.

V usage is TRBV15 and J usage is TRBJ2-6, with D possibly being TRBD1 (6 bases). The CDR3 contains 15 residues. Germline values: CDR1 LNHNV, CDR2 YYDKDF (reference sequence). V was shortened by 4 bases and J by 2 bases, with 9 bases between the two germline ends. The CDR3 protein is CATSITGTGANVLTF. Written as DNA, the CDR3 is TGTGCCACCAGCATTACAGGGACTGGGGCCAACGTCCTGACTTTC.

The chain carries TRBV7-8 and TRBJ2-1; 8 nucleotides agree with TRBD1. This CDR3 has 15 residues. CDR1 SGHVS and CDR2 FQNEAQ come from the germline V gene. V trimming: 4 bases; J trimming: 4 bases; junction bases outside the gene matches: 6. This CDR3 reads CASSSQGAIYNEQFF. The CDR3 nucleotides are TGTGCCAGCAGCTCGCAGGGGGCAATTTACAATGAGCAGTTCTTC.

Regarding this clone: Its ends do not fully match the called genes, so a read error is possible. The V call is TRBV7-7, the J call TRBJ2-1; TRBD2 agrees at 8 bases. The CDR3 is made up of 15 amino acids. Per germline, CDR1 SSHAT and CDR2 FNYEAQ (reference sequence). The CDR3 DNA sequence: TGTGCTAGCAGCTTAGTCGCGGGAGGCTTGAATGAGCAGTTCTTC. It yields the protein CASSLVAGGLNEQFF.

This rearrangement joins TRBV7-2 to TRBJ2-7; TRBD2 matches 8 bases. CDR1 SGHTA and CDR2 FQGNSA come from the germline V gene. Losses at the gene ends were 5 bases for V and 7 bases for J; bases not matched to a gene: 13. CDR3 length: 15 residues. The CDR3 sequence is CASSPQGLEGEEQYF. Written as DNA, the CDR3 is TGTGCCAGCAGCCCCCAGGGACTAGAAGGGGAAGAGCAGTACTTC.

The chain employs TRBV2 and TRBJ1-2; D not resolved. The CDR3 has 12 amino acids. Per germline, CDR1 SNHLY and CDR2 FYNNEI. V was clipped by 2 bases and J by 5 bases, with 6 bases between them. CDR3 nucleotides: TGTGCCAGCAGTGAAAGTGATTATGGCTACACCTTC. This translates into CASSESDYGYTF.

About this clone: Other DNA sequences in this specimen translate into the identical CDR3. The chain couples TRBV18 to TRBJ2-3, with TRBD1 matching 7 bases. CDR3 length equals 14 residues. The V gene's germline CDR1 is KGHSH and CDR2 LQKENI. The V gene end was trimmed by 3 bases and the J gene end by 1 base; junction bases not matched to a gene: 1. Here the CDR3 DNA reads TGTGCCAGCTCACCCGGACAGGGCACAGATACGCAGTATTTT. It encodes CASSPGQGTDTQYF.

Ten or more counts support this clone. V gene TRBV5-1 combines with J gene TRBJ1-2; D is perhaps TRBD1 (5 bases). This CDR3 has 14 amino acids. Trimming stripped 4 bases from V and 3 bases from J, with 13 bases between. The germline CDR1 and CDR2 sequences are SGHRS and YFSETQ. CDR3 sequence (DNA): TGCGCCAGCAGCGGATTGACAGCCGACTATGGCTACACCTTC. This codes for CASSGLTADYGYTF. Full variable domain (outside the CDR3, taken from reference TRBV5-1 and TRBJ1-2): KAGVTQTPRYLIKTRGQQVTLSCSPISGHRSVSWYQQTPGQGLQFLFEYFSETQRNKGNFPGRFSGRQFSNSRSEMNVSTLELGDSALYLCASSGLTADYGYTFGSGTRLTVV.

This chain uses TRBV28 with TRBJ2-5; possibly TRBD1 or TRBD2 for D (5 bases each). The germline gives CDR1 MDHEN, CDR2 SYDVKM. The CDR3 covers 18 residues. Trimming took off 2 bases at V and 5 bases at J, with 24 bases between the two ends. CDR3 amino acids: CASSLPRARGGGGETQYF. Here the CDR3 DNA reads TGTGCCAGCAGTTTACCCCGGGCACGTGGTGGGGGTGGTGAGACCCAGTACTTC. The variable domain in full, with the rest retrieved from reference TRBV28 and TRBJ2-5, is DVKVTQSSRYLVKRTGEKVFLECVQDMDHENMFWYRQDPGLGLRLIYFSYDVKMKEKGDIPEGYSVSREKKERFSLILESASTNQTSMYLCASSLPRARGGGGETQYFGPGTRLLVL.

The rearrangement uses TRBV6-5 and TRBJ1-2, with a weak D call TRBD1 (5 bases). The CDR3 is 15 amino acids. Between the trimmed V and J ends, which lost 0 bases and 1 base, there was a span of 9 bases. Germline loops: CDR1 MNHEY, CDR2 SVGAGI. CDR3 amino acids: CASSYSPGFNYGYTF. The CDR3 bases are TGTGCCAGCAGTTACTCTCCAGGGTTTAACTATGGCTACACCTTC.

This clone turned up a few times. V and J are TRBV28 and TRBJ1-1, with D uncertain. CDR3 length: 13 amino acids. Germline V gene data show CDR1 as MDHEN and CDR2 as SYDVKM. V dropped 7 bases and J dropped 1 base, with 10 bases sitting between them. The CDR3 loop reads CASTPAGNTEAFF. The CDR3 bases are TGTGCCAGCACCCCCGCTGGGAACACTGAAGCTTTCTTT.

To note about this clone: The sample holds other DNA sequences that translate to the same CDR3. The V call is TRBV15, the J call TRBJ2-5, with D possibly TRBD2 on 7 matching bases. Germline V gene sequence: CDR1 LNHNV, CDR2 YYDKDF (reference sequence). The CDR3 consists of 16 residues. V lost 0 bases, J lost 4 bases, and 15 bases lay in between. For the CDR3, the DNA is TGTGCCACCAGCAGAGAGGCGGGCCGGGGGGCAGAGACCCAGTACTTC. Translating gives CATSREAGRGAETQYF.

The J gene is TRBJ2-2, the V gene TRBV7-6, with TRBD2 matching 13 bases. CDR1 is SGHVS and CDR2 is FNYEAQ in the germline V gene. This CDR3 region has 17 residues. Trimming removed 6 bases from V and 5 bases from J; junction bases left unmatched: 9. CDR3 coding DNA: TGTGCCAGCAGACTAAGGACTAGCGGGGGACCAACCGGGGAGCTGTTTTTT. This sequence encodes CASRLRTSGGPTGELFF.

The chain is built from TRBV27 and TRBJ1-6, with TRBD1 identical over 9 bases. Trimming removed 8 bases from V and 9 bases from J; junction bases left unmatched: 11. The CDR3 covers 15 residues. Germline V CDR1 and CDR2: MNHEY, SMNVEV (reference sequence). CDR3 nucleotide sequence: TGTGCCAGCGGCAATGAGGGACAGGGCCGTTCACCCCTCCACTTT. This translates into CASGNEGQGRSPLHF.

The rearrangement uses TRBV18 and TRBJ2-1; possible D gene TRBD2, 6 bases. Germline V CDR1 and CDR2: KGHSH, LQKENI. The CDR3 length is 16 residues. V lost 0 bases and J lost 0, with 9 bases in between. In nucleotides, the CDR3 is TGTGCCAGCTCACCACCTCAGGGAGGCTCCTACAATGAGCAGTTCTTC. Encoded protein: CASSPPQGGSYNEQFF.

This clone was counted a single time. The CDR3 sequence: CASSSTQGTNEKLFF. For the CDR3, the DNA is TGTGCCAGCAGCTCGACGCAGGGGACTAATGAAAAACTGTTTTTT. V is TRBV7-2 and J is TRBJ1-4, with D possibly being TRBD1 (6 bases). The CDR3 covers 15 residues. Trimming stripped 4 bases from V and 2 bases from J, with 11 bases between. The germline V gene has CDR1 SGHTA and CDR2 FQGNSA.

The table lists this clone with a count of one. The V call is TRBV7-2, the J call TRBJ2-2; D not certain. The germline V and J ends were trimmed by 5 bases and 2 bases, with 9 bases remaining between them. In germline, CDR1 is SGHTA, CDR2 FQGNSA. The CDR3 is 14 residues long. CDR3 coding DNA: TGTGCCAGCAGCCGCTACCGAAACACCGGGGAGCTGTTTTTT. Protein product: CASSRYRNTGELFF. The complete variable domain, with remaining parts taken from reference TRBV7-2 and TRBJ2-2, reads GAGVSQSPSNKVTEKGKDVELRCDPISGHTALYWYRQSLGQGLEFLIYFQGNSAPDKSGLPSDRFSAERTGGSVSTLTIQRTQQEDSAVYLCASSRYRNTGELFFGEGSRLTVL.

The V gene is TRBV5-1, the J gene TRBJ1-2; TRBD1 aligns across 11 bases. Germline-derived CDR1 and CDR2 are SGHRS and YFSETQ. V lost 0 bases to trimming and J lost 5 bases; unmatched junction nucleotides: 6. This CDR3 contains 16 residues. The CDR3: CASSLGGQGARYGYTF. The DNA of the CDR3 is TGCGCCAGCAGCTTGGGAGGACAGGGGGCGCGGTATGGCTACACCTTC.

The gene calls are TRBV27 and TRBJ1-4; D perhaps matches TRBD1 (5 bases). The CDR3 runs to 13 residues. Per germline, CDR1 MNHEY and CDR2 SMNVEV (reference sequence). Between the trimmed V and J ends, which lost 9 bases and 4 bases, there was a span of 12 bases. The CDR3 coding sequence is TGTGCCAGTACCGGGACCGGTAATGAAAAACTGTTTTTT. Amino acid sequence: CASTGTGNEKLFF.

This clone was counted once. The chain joins TRBV5-5 to TRBJ1-2; perhaps TRBD1 as D (6 bases). The CDR3 extends over 14 amino acids. Trimming stripped 0 bases from V and 6 bases from J, with 12 bases between. The germline V gene encodes CDR1 SGHKS and CDR2 YYEKEE (reference sequence). CDR3 sequence reads: CASSLVDRIHGYTF. The CDR3 DNA follows: TGTGCCAGCAGCTTGGTAGACAGGATCCATGGCTACACCTTC.

The chain recombines TRBV7-9 with TRBJ2-2; 11 nucleotides match TRBD1. The germline gives CDR1 SEHNR, CDR2 FQNEAQ (reference sequence). J lost 6 bases, V lost 5 bases, and 8 bases had no gene match. The CDR3 spans 16 residues. The CDR3 is CASSLRTGGASGELFF. CDR3 in DNA: TGTGCCAGCAGCCTACGGACAGGGGGCGCGTCCGGGGAGCTGTTTTTT.

This chain joins TRBV10-2 and TRBJ1-4, with D possibly matching TRBD1 (5 bases). This CDR3 has 14 residues. V lost 4 bases and J lost 4, with 10 bases in between. Germline CDR1 and CDR2: WSHSY and SAAADI. Here the CDR3 reads CASSARGGNEKLFF. The CDR3 DNA sequence: TGCGCCAGCAGTGCGAGGGGCGGTAATGAAAAACTGTTTTTT.